These T cell receptor beta chains were read from a single sample in a study of T cell responses to AZD1222 COVID-19 vaccine. Generated by immunoSEQ multiplex PCR, the TCRdb table keeps only in-frame clones and is missing some. The sample carries 150,000 to 180,000 clones, approximately 87% recorded once. Sequenced here: peripheral blood, sampled on day 0 of MenACWY control vaccination. The receptors were sampled from an adult in good health. Each CDR3 is given with its conserved first and last residue. D genes are given only for firm matches. Clone size is given for some rows only: seen once, a few or many times, or a class if the clone is expanded.

D	V	J	size	CDR3	DNA
-	TRBV28	TRBJ1-2	-	CASSRTSYGYTF	TGTGCCAGCAGCCGGACGTCGTATGGCTACACCTTC
-	TRBV3-1/TRBV3-2	TRBJ2-2	-	CASSLSAGELFF	TGTGCCAGCAGCCTTAGTGCCGGGGAGCTGTTTTTT
-	TRBV11-3	TRBJ2-7	-	CASSRPPGYEQYF	TGTGCCAGCAGCCGTCCCCCGGGCTACGAGCAGTACTTC
TRBD1	TRBV11-3	TRBJ1-4	-	CASSLGSGQGSNEKLFF	TGTGCCAGCAGCTTAGGTTCCGGACAGGGTTCTAATGAAAAACTGTTTTTT
-	TRBV7-9	TRBJ1-6	-	CASSLGRINSPLHF	TGTGCCAGCAGCTTAGGCCGGATTAATTCACCCCTCCACTTT
-	TRBV6-1	TRBJ1-5	-	CASSEEFRIKPQHF	TGTGCCAGCAGTGAAGAGTTCAGGATTAAGCCCCAGCATTTT
TRBD2	TRBV5-1	TRBJ2-5	-	CASSSGLGQETQYF	TGCGCCAGCAGCTCCGGACTAGGCCAAGAGACCCAGTACTTC
-	TRBV27	TRBJ2-2	-	CASSLSKYTGELFF	TGTGCCAGCAGTTTATCCAAGTACACCGGGGAGCTGTTTTTT
-	TRBV2	TRBJ1-6	-	CASSEYQGNNSPLHF	TGTGCCAGCAGTGAATATCAGGGGAATAATTCACCCCTCCACTTT
TRBD2	TRBV29-1	TRBJ2-7	-	CSVSGLAGYGEQYF	TGCAGCGTTTCCGGGCTAGCGGGATACGGCGAGCAGTACTTC
TRBD1	TRBV10-3	TRBJ1-5	-	CAISQGGAGGNQPQHF	TGTGCCATCAGTCAGGGGGGGGCAGGGGGCAATCAGCCCCAGCATTTT
-	TRBV7-8	TRBJ1-4	-	CASSFRGKDEKLFF	TGTGCCAGCAGCTTCAGGGGAAAGGATGAAAAACTGTTTTTT
-	TRBV30	TRBJ1-1	-	CALSGLLNTEAFF	TGTGCCCTTTCGGGCCTTCTGAACACTGAAGCTTTCTTT
TRBD1	TRBV11-2	TRBJ1-4	-	CASSSSDRDEKLFF	TGTGCCAGCAGCTCCTCGGACAGGGATGAAAAACTGTTTTTT
-	TRBV7-9	TRBJ1-5	-	CASSLGTDNQPQHF	TGTGCCAGCAGCTTAGGGACAGACAATCAGCCCCAGCATTTT
TRBD2	TRBV18	TRBJ2-1	few	CASSPPLAGAYNEQFF	TGTGCCAGCTCACCACCGCTAGCGGGAGCATACAATGAGCAGTTCTTC
-	TRBV24-1	TRBJ1-1	-	CATRRRGGTEAFF	TGTGCCACCAGAAGGCGGGGCGGCACTGAAGCTTTCTTT
-	TRBV11-3	TRBJ2-7	-	CASSLNPTDYEQYF	TGTGCCAGCAGCTTAAACCCGACAGACTACGAGCAGTACTTC
-	TRBV6-5	TRBJ1-4	-	CASRLVGRGEKLFF	TGTGCCAGCAGATTAGTCGGGCGCGGTGAAAAACTGTTTTTT
TRBD1	TRBV3-1/TRBV3-2	TRBJ1-4	-	CASSQRTGVNEKLFF	TGTGCCAGCAGCCAACGGACAGGGGTAAATGAAAAACTGTTTTTT
-	TRBV27	TRBJ2-2	once	CASSRRAGELFF	-
TRBD1	TRBV10-3	TRBJ1-2	-	CATQGDGYGYTF	TGTGCCACCCAGGGGGATGGCTATGGCTACACCTTC
-	TRBV7-2	TRBJ2-7	-	CANSSGRGAYEQYF	TGTGCCAACAGCTCGGGACGGGGAGCCTACGAGCAGTACTTC
TRBD1	TRBV5-5	TRBJ2-3	-	CASSLTGGLTDTQYF	TGTGCCAGCAGCCTGACAGGGGGCTTAACAGATACGCAGTATTTT
TRBD1	TRBV7-7	TRBJ2-5	-	CASSLGQGASETQYF	TGTGCCAGCAGCTTGGGACAGGGGGCCTCAGAGACCCAGTACTTC
-	TRBV5-1	TRBJ1-4	-	CASSLGTANEKLFF	TGCGCCAGCAGCTTGGGGACAGCTAATGAAAAACTGTTTTTT
TRBD2	TRBV3-1/TRBV3-2	TRBJ2-5	-	CASSFIAGGETQYF	TGTGCCAGCAGCTTTATAGCGGGGGGAGAGACCCAGTACTTC
-	TRBV6-6	TRBJ2-2	-	CAARRTGELFF	TGTGCCGCGCGCCGCACCGGGGAGCTGTTTTTT
TRBD2	TRBV6-5	TRBJ2-3	-	CASSPSWEGTDTQYF	TGTGCCAGCAGTCCCTCCTGGGAGGGTACAGATACGCAGTATTTT
-	TRBV21-1	TRBJ1-1	-	CASSKRGVFDTEAFF	TGTGCCAGCAGCAAACGGGGGGTCTTTGACACTGAAGCTTTCTTT
-	TRBV3-1/TRBV3-2	TRBJ1-5	-	CASSTGSNQPQHF	TGTGCCAGCAGTACGGGCAGCAATCAGCCCCAGCATTTT
TRBD1	TRBV5-4	TRBJ2-7	-	CASSLVGQPYEQYF	TGTGCCAGCAGCTTGGTGGGACAGCCATACGAGCAGTACTTC
-	TRBV27	TRBJ1-2	-	CASSMNGRGSYGYTF	TGTGCCAGCAGCATGAACGGCCGGGGGAGCTATGGCTACACCTTC
-	TRBV6-5	TRBJ1-3	once	CASSLTQGNTIYF	TGTGCCAGCAGTCTGACACAGGGTAACACCATATATTTT
-	TRBV24-1	TRBJ1-5	-	CATSQVSNQPQHF	TGTGCCACCAGTCAGGTTAGCAATCAGCCCCAGCATTTT
TRBD1	TRBV9	TRBJ1-2	-	CASRPTGGAGYGYTF	TGTGCCAGCCGGCCTACAGGGGGCGCCGGCTATGGCTACACCTTC
TRBD1	TRBV20-1	TRBJ2-5	-	CSASTGVETQYF	TGCAGTGCTAGTACAGGGGTCGAGACCCAGTACTTC
-	TRBV11-2	TRBJ2-3	-	CASSLDRRAFSQRDTQYF	TGTGCCAGCAGCTTAGACCGACGGGCCTTCTCGCAAAGAGATACGCAGTATTTT
-	TRBV6-5	TRBJ1-1	-	CASSRPTGLNTEAFF	TGTGCCAGCAGCCGACCCACAGGGCTGAACACTGAAGCTTTCTTT
-	TRBV27	TRBJ1-1	-	CASSSLYQEGGLGTEAFF	TGTGCCAGCAGTTCGCTATACCAGGAGGGGGGCCTTGGCACTGAAGCTTTCTTT
-	TRBV19	TRBJ2-7	few	CASSTSTFTYEQYF	TGTGCCAGTAGTACCTCTACTTTCACCTACGAGCAGTACTTC
TRBD2	TRBV5-1	TRBJ2-1	-	CASSLSSGSYNEQFF	TGCGCCAGCAGCTTGAGTAGCGGGAGTTACAATGAGCAGTTCTTC
TRBD1	TRBV2	TRBJ1-4	-	CASSQGTATNEKLFF	TGTGCCAGCAGCCAAGGGACAGCAACTAATGAAAAACTGTTTTTT
TRBD2	TRBV7-9	TRBJ2-1	-	CASSLSSGRAHEQFF	TGTGCCAGCAGCTTAAGTAGCGGGAGGGCCCATGAGCAGTTCTTC
-	TRBV30	TRBJ2-7	-	CAWSVVGGEQYF	TGTGCCTGGAGTGTAGTGGGAGGCGAGCAGTACTTC
-	TRBV25-1	TRBJ1-6	-	CASRRHGASSPLHF	TGTGCCAGCAGGAGACACGGGGCCAGTTCACCCCTCCACTTT
TRBD2	TRBV27	TRBJ2-7	-	CASTPGLAAVTEQYF	TGTGCCAGCACCCCAGGACTAGCGGCTGTTACTGAGCAGTACTTC
TRBD1	TRBV10-2	TRBJ1-4	-	CASSDRGLGTEKLFF	TGCGCCAGCAGTGATAGGGGGCTGGGGACTGAAAAACTGTTTTTT
-	TRBV19	TRBJ1-3	-	CASREGSSGNTIYF	TGTGCCAGTAGGGAGGGCAGCTCTGGAAACACCATATATTTT
-	TRBV6-5	TRBJ1-4	once	CASSSGSRPNEKLFF	TGTGCCAGCAGTTCGGGGTCCCGGCCCAATGAAAAACTGTTTTTT
TRBD2	TRBV5-1	TRBJ2-3	few	CASSLVSGVVTDTQYF	TGCGCCAGCAGCTTGGTTAGCGGGGTTGTCACAGATACGCAGTATTTT
TRBD1	TRBV11-3	TRBJ1-1	-	CASRPDRAGTEAFF	TGTGCCAGCAGACCGGACAGGGCGGGGACTGAAGCTTTCTTT
-	TRBV29-1	TRBJ1-1	-	CSVNRDGTEAFF	TGCAGCGTAAACAGGGACGGCACTGAAGCTTTCTTT
-	TRBV2	TRBJ2-2	-	CASSDRGVPSF	TGTGCCAGCAGTGATAGAGGGGTTCCATCTTTT